One sample yielded the 18 T cell receptor beta chains listed below, sequenced in a study of T cell responses to AZD1222 COVID-19 vaccine (dated by TCRdb to the early 2020s). The protocol used for the library was the immunoSEQ multiplex PCR assay. TCRdb took this table from immuneACCESS and kept in-frame rearrangements with V and J called. Such tables lack part of the clones; where checked against another copy, unresolved V genes explain under half of the gap, and the rest is unexplained. This sample gives 44,000 or so clones in total; around 77% of them show up just once. The ten largest clones capture about a fifth of the sample. The time point label on this specimen signifies: about 28 days (+/-7) after the second vaccine dose. Taken with the paper, the label for treatment or condition translates to: meningococcal conjugate vaccine given as trial control. The sample was peripheral blood, taken 28 days after the second dose of the MenACWY control vaccine. These receptor sequences come from an adult who received the MenACWY meningococcal vaccine as a control.

The genes are TRBV29-1 and TRBJ1-2; unclear D gene. With 8 bases removed from V and 2 bases from J, the gap between germline ends came to 18 bases. CDR3 size: 14 residues. Germline-derived CDR1 and CDR2 are SQVTM and ANQGSEA. The CDR3: CSILPHGRNYGYTF. The CDR3 DNA sequence: TGCAGCATCCTTCCCCACGGCCGGAACTATGGCTACACCTTC.

This clone was seen only a few times. The V and J genes are TRBV5-1 and TRBJ2-6; D is ambiguous. Trimming left V 7 bases short and J 0 bases short, with 8 bases between. The germline V gene encodes CDR1 SGHRS and CDR2 YFSETQ. This CDR3 spans 14 amino acids. Here the CDR3 DNA reads TGCGCCAGCTACCCTGGCTCTGGGGCCAACGTCCTGACTTTC. Amino acid sequence: CASYPGSGANVLTF.

The rearrangement joins TRBV21-1 to TRBJ2-5; no check of the table's D call, TRBD1, against the DNA was made. TRBV21-1 is given as a pseudogene. The CDR3 length is 15 residues. This chain's CDR3 is CASSPPPDRGETQYF. The CDR3, as DNA: TGTGCCAGCAGCCCTCCTCCGGACAGGGGAGAGACCCAGTACTTC.

The gene calls are TRBV19 and TRBJ1-3; D gene unclear. V was pared by 5 bases and J by 0 bases, with 14 bases between. Germline V gene data show CDR1 as LNHDA and CDR2 as SQIVND (reference sequence). The CDR3 sequence is 16 residues long. This CDR3 reads CASSLLHMSSGNTIYF. In nucleotides, the CDR3 is TGTGCCAGTAGTTTACTCCATATGAGCTCTGGAAACACCATATATTTT.

The V call is TRBV7-8, the J call TRBJ2-7, with TRBD2 as a possible D gene (7 bases). Trimming stripped 2 bases from V and 6 bases from J, with 11 bases between. The CDR3 is made up of 13 amino acids. The V gene's germline CDR1 is SGHVS and CDR2 FQNEAQ. The CDR3 DNA follows: TGTGCCAGCAGCTTAACGAGGGGGGGCGAGCAGTACTTC. Translated: CASSLTRGGEQYF. The complete variable domain, with remaining parts taken from reference TRBV7-8 and TRBJ2-7, reads GAGVSQSPRYKVAKRGQDVALRCDPISGHVSLFWYQQALGQGPEFLTYFQNEAQLDKSGLPSDRFFAERPEGSVSTLKIQRTQQEDSAVYLCASSLTRGGEQYFGPGTRLTVT.

The chain uses TRBV9 and TRBJ1-1, with unresolved D. This CDR3 is built from 14 residues. V was shortened by 3 bases and J by 1 base, with 10 bases between the two germline ends. The V gene's germline CDR1 is SGDLS and CDR2 YYNGEE. The CDR3 DNA sequence: TGTGCCAGCAGCGCCGGGTGGAAGAACACTGAAGCTTTCTTT. It yields the protein CASSAGWKNTEAFF.

Here the CDR3 DNA reads TGCAGCGTTATCGTGGCGGGGGAAGGCTACACCTTC. Amino acid sequence: CSVIVAGEGYTF. This chain links TRBV29-1 with TRBJ1-2, with D possibly matching TRBD1 (5 bases). The CDR3 consists of 12 residues. CDR1 is SQVTM, CDR2 ANQGSEA, per germline. V dropped 5 bases and J dropped 8 bases, with 15 bases sitting between them.

This sequence joins TRBV6-4 and TRBJ1-5; 11 bases match TRBD1. The CDR3 length is 15 residues. J gave up 6 bases and V 3 bases, and 4 bases lay outside the gene matches. The germline V gene encodes CDR1 MRHNA and CDR2 SNTAGT. The CDR3 region has the DNA TGTGCCAGCAGTGAAGGGACAGGGGGTGGTCAGCCCCAGCATTTT. Translation gives CASSEGTGGGQPQHF.

This clone is large (0.1 to 1%) in the sample. The rearrangement joins TRBV4-1 to TRBJ1-2; D may be TRBD1 (6 bases). The CDR3 spans 16 residues. The V gene lost 0 bases and the J gene lost 0 bases, with 11 bases spanning the gap. The V gene's germline CDR1 is MGHRA and CDR2 YSYEKL. CDR3 in amino acids: CASSQDRYRANYGYTF. Written as DNA, the CDR3 is TGCGCCAGCAGCCAAGATCGGTACAGGGCTAACTATGGCTACACCTTC.

The chain uses TRBV7-9 and TRBJ1-4; D not resolved. Deletions cut 1 base from V and 5 bases from J, with 23 bases between. The germline V gene encodes CDR1 SEHNR and CDR2 FQNEAQ (reference sequence). The CDR3 is 19 amino acids. The CDR3 sequence: CASSLVSSLSVQRNEKLFF. In DNA, the CDR3 is TGTGCCAGCAGCTTAGTATCGTCACTATCAGTCCAGAGGAATGAAAAACTGTTTTTT.

The J gene is TRBJ1-4, the V gene TRBV29-1, with 7 nucleotides matching TRBD1. The ends lost 6 bases at V and 7 bases at J; junction bases unmatched: 8. Germline V gene sequence: CDR1 SQVTM, CDR2 ANQGSEA. The CDR3 is made up of 13 amino acids. As DNA, the CDR3 is TGCAGCGTCCTAGGGGGCCCGGGTGAAAAACTGTTTTTT. Protein sequence: CSVLGGPGEKLFF. The entire variable domain, with the rest obtained from reference TRBV29-1 and TRBJ1-4, is as follows: SAVISQKPSRDICQRGTSLTIQCQVDSQVTMMFWYRQQPGQSLTLIATANQGSEATYESGFVIDKFPISRPNLTFSTLTVSNMSPEDSSIYLCSVLGGPGEKLFFGSGTQLSVL.

The table lists this clone with a few counts. The chain carries TRBV18 and TRBJ2-7; D unresolved. Trimming cost V 3 bases and J 7 bases, with 13 bases left between them. Germline CDR1 reads KGHSH; CDR2 reads LQKENI. The CDR3 is 13 amino acids. The CDR3 DNA follows: TGTGCCAGCTCACCTTCCATACCGGAGGAGCAGTACTTC. Its translation: CASSPSIPEEQYF.

This clone was counted a single time. V is TRBV24-1 and J is TRBJ2-1; 11 bases agree with TRBD2. The V and J ends lost 9 bases and 5 bases, in that order; junction bases with no gene match: 5. This CDR3 is built from 14 residues. The V gene's germline CDR1 is KGHDR and CDR2 SFDVKD. The CDR3, as DNA: TGTGCCACCCATAGCGGGAGGGAACACAATGAGCAGTTCTTC. Its protein product is CATHSGREHNEQFF.

The V and J genes are TRBV4-1 and TRBJ1-2; D gene ambiguous. V lost 3 bases and J lost 3, with 5 bases in between. This CDR3 comprises 12 residues. Germline V gene lookup returns CDR1 MGHRA and CDR2 YSYEKL. In DNA, the CDR3 is TGCGCCAGCAGCCAGATGGACTATGGCTACACCTTC. Encoded protein: CASSQMDYGYTF.

This chain connects TRBV3-1 (or the pseudogene TRBV3-2) to TRBJ2-1; D perhaps matches TRBD2 (6 bases). The CDR3 extends over 14 amino acids. The V gene lost 0 bases and the J gene lost 8 bases, with 11 bases spanning the gap. Germline values: CDR1 LGHDT, CDR2 YNNKEL (reference sequence). The CDR3 region has the DNA TGTGCCAGCAGCCAAGATGGACTAATCCATGAGCAGTTCTTC. Its protein is CASSQDGLIHEQFF.

V usage is TRBV3-1 (or the pseudogene TRBV3-2) and J usage is TRBJ2-7, with a possible D match to TRBD2 (6 bases). This CDR3 comprises 15 residues. The germline CDR1 and CDR2 sequences are LGHDT and YNNKEL (reference sequence). V lost 5 bases to trimming and J lost 0 bases, with 14 bases between them. CDR3 sequence: CASSSNDGGSYEQYF. The CDR3 region has the DNA TGTGCCAGCAGCTCAAACGACGGGGGCTCCTACGAGCAGTACTTC.

The chain links TRBV18 to TRBJ1-5; D perhaps matches TRBD1 (6 bases). The CDR3 totals 16 residues. Trimming shortened V by 0 bases and J by 4 bases, and 13 bases separated the two germline ends. Germline lookup yields CDR1 KGHSH and CDR2 LQKENI. The CDR3 here is CASSPPAAGVNQPQHF. The CDR3 DNA reads TGTGCCAGCTCACCACCGGCGGCAGGGGTGAATCAGCCCCAGCATTTT.

This chain links TRBV3-1 (or the pseudogene TRBV3-2) with TRBJ1-3; unclear D gene. V was cut by 4 bases and J by 3 bases, with 16 bases left in between. Germline-derived CDR1 and CDR2 are LGHDT and YNNKEL (reference sequence). This CDR3 is built from 16 residues. The CDR3 DNA sequence: TGTGCCAGCAGCCCGTTGGGTGAAGATAGTGGAAACACCATATATTTT. Translating gives CASSPLGEDSGNTIYF.